This T cell receptor beta chain was identified during a study of CD8+ T cells in alopecia areata. Whole-study context: The drug, oral tofacitinib, was given to treated patients at 5 to 10 mg twice daily. Among treated patients, severity was scored by affected scalp area percentage. Overall study results and limits: Under tofacitinib, fewer expanded CD8+ clones appeared among the top 100 scalp clones.

This clone was seen a few times. What it recognizes is unknown. Germline V gives CDR1 SEHNR, CDR2 FQNEAQ (reference sequence). This CDR3 is 14 amino acids long. V lost 6 bases, J lost 2 bases, and 13 bases lay in between. Sequencing templates came from extracted RNA that was reverse transcribed into cDNA. The assay was immunoSEQ multiplex PCR, and TCRdb's table has in-frame clones only and misses some. The top ten clones hold 16% of a sample with about 100,000 clones, 60% of them seen once. As to treatment: oral pan-JAK inhibitor, 5-10 mg twice daily. From PBMCs, CD4+ and CD8+ T cells were sorted. The sample consisted of CD8+ T cells sorted from blood, taken at approximately week 60, from a patient treated with tofacitinib. The source of this sequence is a human donor with alopecia areata. The rearrangement joins TRBV7-9 to TRBJ1-2; no clear D gene. The CDR3: CASSSRPRNYGYTF. CDR3 coding DNA: TGTGCCAGCAGTTCCCGACCCCGAAACTATGGCTACACCTTC. Based on the CDR3 plus reference TRBV7-9 and TRBJ1-2, the full variable domain is DTGVSQNPRHKITKRGQNVTFRCDPISEHNRLYWYRQTLGQGPEFLTYFQNEAQLEKSRLLSDRFSAERPKGSFSTLEIQRTEQGDSAMYLCASSSRPRNYGYTFGSGTRLTVV.